The 9 T cell receptor beta chains below were found in one sample sequenced in a study of T cell responses to AZD1222 COVID-19 vaccine. The data were produced by immunoSEQ multiplex PCR, yet TCRdb's version contains in-frame clones alone and is incomplete. The sample yields 50,000 or so clones, over 70% seen once. The specimen was peripheral blood, collected on day 0 of AZD1222 vaccination. The receptors shown here come from an adult in good health.

This clone has just one count. The chain is built from TRBV5-8 and TRBJ2-1; 11 positions match TRBD2. The V gene's germline CDR1 is SGHTS and CDR2 YDEGEE. V lost 2 bases, J lost 5 bases, and 3 bases stayed unmatched. This CDR3 spans 15 amino acids. CDR3 region: CASSLGLAGDNEQFF. DNA for the CDR3: TGTGCCAGCAGCTTAGGACTAGCGGGCGACAATGAGCAGTTCTTC.

The chain couples TRBV24-1 to TRBJ2-1, with D perhaps TRBD2 (5 bases). V dropped 3 bases and J dropped 5 bases, with 10 bases sitting between them. CDR1 and CDR2 (germline): KGHDR, SFDVKD. This CDR3 is 14 amino acids long. The CDR3, as DNA: TGTGCCACCAGTGATGGAGGCACCAACAATGAGCAGTTCTTC. It translates to CATSDGGTNNEQFF.

This clone was detected only once. V gene TRBV30 combines with J gene TRBJ2-1, with 11 bases aligning to TRBD2. The CDR3 consists of 16 residues. V was pared by 0 bases and J by 3 bases, with 4 bases of the junction left unmatched. Germline CDR1 GTSNPN, CDR2 SVGIG (reference sequence). The CDR3 DNA sequence: TGTGCCTGGAGTGTATCTAGCGGGAGGTTCTACAATGAGCAGTTCTTC. As protein: CAWSVSSGRFYNEQFF.

The chain combines TRBV18 with TRBJ2-4; 10 bases are shared with TRBD1. The V gene's germline CDR1 is KGHSH and CDR2 LQKENI. CDR3 length: 16 amino acids. The J segment lost 8 bases and the V segment lost 2 bases, leaving 9 bases of the junction unmatched. CDR3 coding DNA: TGTGCCAGCTCACCAAGCGACAGGGGGCACGGGTACATTCAGTACTTC. It codes for CASSPSDRGHGYIQYF.

The CDR3 DNA sequence: TGTGCCAGCAGCCAAAAGGATAACTATGGCTACACCTTC. Translation gives CASSQKDNYGYTF. The chain recombines TRBV16 with TRBJ1-2; no definite D call. The germline V gene encodes CDR1 KGHSY and CDR2 FQNENV. CDR3 size: 13 residues. Trimming shortened V by 2 bases and J by 1 base, and 5 bases separated the two germline ends.

V is TRBV5-1 and J is TRBJ2-1; D may be TRBD1 (5 bases). Germline assignment: CDR1 SGHRS and CDR2 YFSETQ. This CDR3 region has 13 residues. Trimming removed 0 bases from V and 4 bases from J, with 5 bases in between. CDR3 bases: TGCGCCAGCAGCTTGGGACAGTACAATGAGCAGTTCTTC. As protein: CASSLGQYNEQFF.

V gene TRBV28 combines with J gene TRBJ1-1; tentative D call: TRBD1 (5 bases). The CDR3 is 14 amino acids. From germline, CDR1 is MDHEN and CDR2 SYDVKM. Between the trimmed V and J ends, which lost 2 bases and 1 base, there was a span of 8 bases. In DNA form, the CDR3 reads TGTGCCAGCAGTTTAGTGGGGGAGAACACTGAAGCTTTCTTT. Its translation: CASSLVGENTEAFF.

The chain combines TRBV30 with TRBJ1-6; TRBD1 matches at 10 bases. Germline lookup yields CDR1 GTSNPN and CDR2 SVGIG (reference sequence). The CDR3 is made up of 15 amino acids. Germline trimming cut 3 bases from V and 6 bases from J; bases unmatched to any gene: 5. This chain's CDR3 is CAWRVRQGANSPLHF. The CDR3 coding sequence is TGTGCCTGGAGGGTCAGACAGGGGGCTAATTCACCCCTCCACTTT.

J is TRBJ2-7 and V is TRBV27, with D unresolved. Germline CDR1 is MNHEY and CDR2 is SMNVEV (reference sequence). Trimming left V 4 bases short and J 4 bases short, with 5 bases between. This CDR3 has 11 residues. CDR3 coding DNA: TGTGCCAGCAGTTCAGGATACGAGCAGTACTTC. Translated: CASSSGYEQYF.